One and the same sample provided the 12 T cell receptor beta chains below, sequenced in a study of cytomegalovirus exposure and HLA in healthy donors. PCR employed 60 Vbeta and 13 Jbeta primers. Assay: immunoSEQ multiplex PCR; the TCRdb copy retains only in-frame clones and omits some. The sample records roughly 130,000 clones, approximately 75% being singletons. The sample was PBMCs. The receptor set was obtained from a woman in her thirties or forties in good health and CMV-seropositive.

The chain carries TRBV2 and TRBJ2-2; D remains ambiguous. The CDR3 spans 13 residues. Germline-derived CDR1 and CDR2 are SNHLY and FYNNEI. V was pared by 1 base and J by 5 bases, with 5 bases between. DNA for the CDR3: TGTGCCAGCAGTGAAGTATTTACCGGGGAGCTGTTTTTT. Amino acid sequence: CASSEVFTGELFF.

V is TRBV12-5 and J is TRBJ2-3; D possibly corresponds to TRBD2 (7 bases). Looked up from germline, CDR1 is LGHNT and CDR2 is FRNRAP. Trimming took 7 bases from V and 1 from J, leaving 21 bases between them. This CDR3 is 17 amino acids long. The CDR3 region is CASALPSGGRGTDTQYF. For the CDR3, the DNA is TGTGCTAGTGCCCTCCCCTCCGGGGGGCGAGGCACAGATACGCAGTATTTT.

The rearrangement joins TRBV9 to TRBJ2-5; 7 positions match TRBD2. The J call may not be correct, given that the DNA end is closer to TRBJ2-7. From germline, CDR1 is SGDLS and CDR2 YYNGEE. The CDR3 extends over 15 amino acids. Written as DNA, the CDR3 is TGTGCCAGCAGCGTAGATACCGGGACTACCCGCGAGCAGTACTTC. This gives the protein CASSVDTGTTREQYF.

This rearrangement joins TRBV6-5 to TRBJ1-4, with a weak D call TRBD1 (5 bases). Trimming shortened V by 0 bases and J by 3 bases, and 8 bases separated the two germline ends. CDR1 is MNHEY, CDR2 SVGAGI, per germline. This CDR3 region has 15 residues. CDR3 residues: CASSYSWGPNEKLFF. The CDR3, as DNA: TGTGCCAGCAGTTACTCTTGGGGCCCTAATGAAAAACTGTTTTTT.

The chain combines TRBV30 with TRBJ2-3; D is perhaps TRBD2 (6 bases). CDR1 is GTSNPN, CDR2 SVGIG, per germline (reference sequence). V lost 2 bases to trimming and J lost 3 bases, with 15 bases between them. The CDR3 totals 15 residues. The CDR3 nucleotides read TGTGCCTGGAGTTTAGGTAACGGGGGAACAGATACGCAGTATTTT. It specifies CAWSLGNGGTDTQYF. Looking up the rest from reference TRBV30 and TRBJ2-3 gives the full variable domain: SQTIHQWPATLVQPVGSPLSLECTVEGTSNPNLYWYRQAAGRGLQLLFYSVGIGQISSEVPQNLSASRPQDRQFILSSKKLLLSDSGFYLCAWSLGNGGTDTQYFGPGTRLTVL.

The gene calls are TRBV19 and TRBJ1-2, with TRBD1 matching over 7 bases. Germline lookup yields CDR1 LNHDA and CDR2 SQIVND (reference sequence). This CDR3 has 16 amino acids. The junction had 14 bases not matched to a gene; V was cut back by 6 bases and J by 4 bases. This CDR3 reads CASSSPGGQPPYGYTF. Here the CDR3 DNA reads TGTGCCAGTAGCTCTCCCGGGGGACAGCCCCCCTATGGCTACACCTTC.

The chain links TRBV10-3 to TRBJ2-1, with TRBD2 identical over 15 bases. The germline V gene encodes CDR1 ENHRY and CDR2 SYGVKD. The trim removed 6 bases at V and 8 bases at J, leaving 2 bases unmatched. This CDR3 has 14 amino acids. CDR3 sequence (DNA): TGTGCCATCAGGGGACTAGCGGGAGGCGATGAGCAGTTCTTC. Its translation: CAIRGLAGGDEQFF.

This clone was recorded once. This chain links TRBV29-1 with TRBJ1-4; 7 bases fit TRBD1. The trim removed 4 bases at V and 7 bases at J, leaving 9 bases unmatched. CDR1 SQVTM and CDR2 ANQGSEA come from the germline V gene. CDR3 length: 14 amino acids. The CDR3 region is CSVAAGGRFEKLFF. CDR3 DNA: TGCAGCGTTGCCGCAGGGGGAAGATTTGAAAAACTGTTTTTT.

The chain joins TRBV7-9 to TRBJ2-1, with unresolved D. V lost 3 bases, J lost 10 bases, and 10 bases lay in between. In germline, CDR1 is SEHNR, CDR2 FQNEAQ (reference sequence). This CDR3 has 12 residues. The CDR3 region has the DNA TGTGCCAGCAGCTTTAGTGCCTGGGAGCAGTTCTTC. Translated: CASSFSAWEQFF.

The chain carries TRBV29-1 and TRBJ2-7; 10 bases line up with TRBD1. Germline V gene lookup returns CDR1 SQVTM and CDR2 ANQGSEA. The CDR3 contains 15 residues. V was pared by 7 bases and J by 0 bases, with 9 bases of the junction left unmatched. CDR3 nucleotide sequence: TGCAGCGCTGACCAGGGACAGGGGTCCTCCTACGAGCAGTACTTC. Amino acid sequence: CSADQGQGSSYEQYF.

This chain's CDR3 is CASSEFRQSVATNEKLFF. DNA of the CDR3: TGTGCCAGCAGTGAATTTCGGCAGAGCGTTGCAACTAATGAAAAACTGTTTTTT. The chain uses TRBV6-1 and TRBJ1-4, with D uncertain. The V end was cut by 2 bases, the J end by 0 bases, with 16 bases between. The CDR3 contains 18 residues. Germline assignment: CDR1 MNHNS and CDR2 SASEGT.

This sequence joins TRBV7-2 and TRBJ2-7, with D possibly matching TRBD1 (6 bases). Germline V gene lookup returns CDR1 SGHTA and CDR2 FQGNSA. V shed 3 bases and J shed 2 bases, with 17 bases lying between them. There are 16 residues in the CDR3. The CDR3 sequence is CASSLSATGTTYEQYF. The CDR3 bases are TGTGCCAGCAGCTTGTCTGCAACCGGGACAACCTACGAGCAGTACTTC.